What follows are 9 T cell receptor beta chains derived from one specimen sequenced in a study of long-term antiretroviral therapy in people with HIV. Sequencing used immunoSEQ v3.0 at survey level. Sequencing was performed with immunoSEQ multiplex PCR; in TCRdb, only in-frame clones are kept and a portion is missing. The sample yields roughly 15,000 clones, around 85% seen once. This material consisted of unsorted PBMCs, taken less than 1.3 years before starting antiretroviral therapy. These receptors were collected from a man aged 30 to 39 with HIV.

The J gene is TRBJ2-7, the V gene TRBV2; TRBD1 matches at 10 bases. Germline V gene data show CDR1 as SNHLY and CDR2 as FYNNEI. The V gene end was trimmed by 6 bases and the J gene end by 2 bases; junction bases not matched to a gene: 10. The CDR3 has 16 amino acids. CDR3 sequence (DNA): TGTGCCAGCAGACCCAGGACAGGGGGACCCCCCTACGAGCAGTACTTC. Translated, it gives CASRPRTGGPPYEQYF.

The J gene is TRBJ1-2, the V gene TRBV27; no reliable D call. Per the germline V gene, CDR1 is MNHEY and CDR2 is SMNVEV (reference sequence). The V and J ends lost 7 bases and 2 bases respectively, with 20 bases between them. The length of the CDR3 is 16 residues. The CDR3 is CASTPGTAPFNYGYTF. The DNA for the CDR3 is TGTGCCAGCACTCCTGGTACAGCACCCTTCAACTATGGCTACACCTTC.

The CDR3 nucleotides are TGCGCCAGCCGGCGGGAGACTAGCGGCTACAATGAGCAGTTCTTC. Its protein is CASRRETSGYNEQFF. The chain has TRBV10-2 and TRBJ2-1, with 9 bases that match TRBD2. V gave up 8 bases and J gave up 3 bases; unmatched junction bases: 8. The germline V gene has CDR1 WSHSY and CDR2 SAAADI. This CDR3 has 15 residues.

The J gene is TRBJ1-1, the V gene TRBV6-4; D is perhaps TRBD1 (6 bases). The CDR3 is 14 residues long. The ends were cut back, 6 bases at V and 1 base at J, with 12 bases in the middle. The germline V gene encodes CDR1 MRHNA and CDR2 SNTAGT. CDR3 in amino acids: CASRNRVGNTEAFF. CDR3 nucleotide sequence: TGTGCCAGCAGAAACAGGGTGGGGAACACTGAAGCTTTCTTT.

This CDR3 is CASLRSITDTQYF. CDR3 sequence (DNA): TGTGCCAGCCTACGGAGTATCACAGATACGCAGTATTTT. J is TRBJ2-3 and V is TRBV6-1; D gene unclear. The CDR3 extends over 13 amino acids. Trimming left V 8 bases short and J 2 bases short, with 11 bases between. The germline CDR1 and CDR2 sequences are MNHNS and SASEGT.

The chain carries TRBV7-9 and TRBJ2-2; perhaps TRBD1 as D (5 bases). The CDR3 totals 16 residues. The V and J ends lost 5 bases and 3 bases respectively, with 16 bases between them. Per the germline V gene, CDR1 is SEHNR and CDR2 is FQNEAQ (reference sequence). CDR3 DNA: TGTGCCAGCAGCGTACTCAGGGCGTCGGACACCGGGGAGCTGTTTTTT. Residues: CASSVLRASDTGELFF. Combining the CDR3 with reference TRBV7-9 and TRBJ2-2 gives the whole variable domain DTGVSQNPRHKITKRGQNVTFRCDPISEHNRLYWYRQTLGQGPEFLTYFQNEAQLEKSRLLSDRFSAERPKGSFSTLEIQRTEQGDSAMYLCASSVLRASDTGELFFGEGSRLTVL.

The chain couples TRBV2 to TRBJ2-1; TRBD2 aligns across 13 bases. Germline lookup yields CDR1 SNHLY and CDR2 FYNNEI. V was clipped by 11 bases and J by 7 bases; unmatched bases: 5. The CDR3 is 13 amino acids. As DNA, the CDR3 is TGTGCCGACAGACTAGCGGGAGGTAATGAGCAGTTCTTC. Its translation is CADRLAGGNEQFF.

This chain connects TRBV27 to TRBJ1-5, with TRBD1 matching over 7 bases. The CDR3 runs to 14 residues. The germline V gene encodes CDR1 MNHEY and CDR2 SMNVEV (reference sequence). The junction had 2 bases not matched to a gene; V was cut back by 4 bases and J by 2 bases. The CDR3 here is CASSSDRGNQPQHF. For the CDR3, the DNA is TGTGCCAGCAGTTCCGACAGGGGCAATCAGCCCCAGCATTTT.

In DNA form, the CDR3 reads TGTGCCAGCAGTTCGTTCGGGACAGTCTCCTACGAGCAGTACTTC. This encodes CASSSFGTVSYEQYF. The chain uses TRBV27 and TRBJ2-7; 7 bases fit TRBD1. With 4 bases clipped from V and 0 bases from J, the junction kept 6 bases outside the gene matches. The V gene's germline CDR1 is MNHEY and CDR2 SMNVEV (reference sequence). This CDR3 region has 15 residues.